This T cell receptor (beta chain) derives from a study of T cell repertoires in cytomegalovirus infection. Looking at the study overall: Based on public TCR beta signatures, there were indications of CMV infection and of a matching HLA type.

About this clonotype: Its antigen remains unidentified.

TCRdb redid the calling of the reads with MiXCR, one entry per CDR3 protein. The table includes around 94,000 distinct CDR3 sequences, about 15% detected once. The J segment lost 5 bases and the V segment lost 4 bases, leaving 14 bases of the junction unmatched. CDR3 length: 17 residues. Study-level results: Summed public TCR beta family frequency identified CMV carriers bearing the relevant HLA. In two of eight donors, the top clonotype was HLA-C-restricted CMV-specific.

The sequence was obtained from a human donor in good health (CMV status not recorded). Some clones in this sample may be carry-over from other donors' samples. The chain has TRBV12-3 or TRBV12-4 and TRBJ2-5; TRBD1 aligns across 9 bases. Sequencing was carried out using PBMCs. CDR3 sequence reads: CASSSTAGQGSRETQYF. The DNA for the CDR3 is TGTGCCAGCAGTTCTACAGCCGGACAGGGGTCGAGGGAGACCCAGTACTTC.